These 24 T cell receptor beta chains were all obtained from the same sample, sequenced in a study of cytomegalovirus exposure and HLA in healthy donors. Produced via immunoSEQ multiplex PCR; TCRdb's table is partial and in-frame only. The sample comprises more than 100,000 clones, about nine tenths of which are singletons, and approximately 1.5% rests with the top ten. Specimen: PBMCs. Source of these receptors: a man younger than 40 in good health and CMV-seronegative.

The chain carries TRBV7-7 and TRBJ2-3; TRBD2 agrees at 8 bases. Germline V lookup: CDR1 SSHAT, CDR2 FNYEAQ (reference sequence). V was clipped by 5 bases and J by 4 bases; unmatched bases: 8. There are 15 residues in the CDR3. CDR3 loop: CASSKTPGGADTQYF. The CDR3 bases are TGTGCCAGCAGCAAGACTCCGGGAGGGGCAGATACGCAGTATTTT.

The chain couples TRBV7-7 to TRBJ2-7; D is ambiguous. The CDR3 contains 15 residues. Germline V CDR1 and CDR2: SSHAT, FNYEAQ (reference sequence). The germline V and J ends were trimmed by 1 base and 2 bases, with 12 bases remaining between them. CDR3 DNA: TGTGCCAGCAGCTTAGGGTTGGGCGCACCCTACGAGCAGTACTTC. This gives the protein CASSLGLGAPYEQYF.

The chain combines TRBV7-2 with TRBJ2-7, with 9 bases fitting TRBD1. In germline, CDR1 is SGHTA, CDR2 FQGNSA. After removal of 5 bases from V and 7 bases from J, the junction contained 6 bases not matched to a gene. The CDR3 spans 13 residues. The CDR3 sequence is CASSGGTGFEQYF. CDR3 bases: TGTGCCAGCAGCGGGGGGACAGGGTTTGAGCAGTACTTC.

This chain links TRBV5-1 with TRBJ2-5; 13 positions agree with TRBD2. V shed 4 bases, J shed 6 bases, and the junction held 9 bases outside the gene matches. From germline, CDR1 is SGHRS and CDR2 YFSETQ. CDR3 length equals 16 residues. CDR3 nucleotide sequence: TGCGCCAGCAGCCTCACTAGCGGGAGGGACGGCAAGACCCAGTACTTC. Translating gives CASSLTSGRDGKTQYF.

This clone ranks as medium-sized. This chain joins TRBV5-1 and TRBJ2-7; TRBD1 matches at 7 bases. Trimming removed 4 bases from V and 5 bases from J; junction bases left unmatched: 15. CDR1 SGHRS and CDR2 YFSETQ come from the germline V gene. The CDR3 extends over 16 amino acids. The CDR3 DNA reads TGCGCCAGCAGCAAAACCACAGGGGTGTTTCGTAACGAGCAGTACTTC. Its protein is CASSKTTGVFRNEQYF.

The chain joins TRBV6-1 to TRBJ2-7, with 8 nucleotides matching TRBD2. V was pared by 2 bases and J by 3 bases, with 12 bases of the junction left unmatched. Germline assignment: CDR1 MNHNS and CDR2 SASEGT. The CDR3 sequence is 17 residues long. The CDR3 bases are TGTGCCAGCAGTGAACTCCCTAGCGGGCTAAGTCTCTACGAGCAGTACTTC. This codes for CASSELPSGLSLYEQYF.

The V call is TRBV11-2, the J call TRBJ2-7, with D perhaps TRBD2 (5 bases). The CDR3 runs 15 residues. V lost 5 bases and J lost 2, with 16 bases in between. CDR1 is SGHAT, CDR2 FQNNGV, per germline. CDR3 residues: CASSLRTWRTYEQYF. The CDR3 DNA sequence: TGTGCCAGCAGCCTACGGACTTGGAGGACCTACGAGCAGTACTTC.

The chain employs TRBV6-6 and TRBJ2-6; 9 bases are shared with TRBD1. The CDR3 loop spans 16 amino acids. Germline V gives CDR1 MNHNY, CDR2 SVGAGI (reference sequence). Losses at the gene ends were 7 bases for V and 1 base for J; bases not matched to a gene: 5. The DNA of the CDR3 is TGTGCCAGCAACCTTGGGACAGGGTCTGGGGCCAACGTCCTGACTTTC. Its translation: CASNLGTGSGANVLTF.

The CDR3: CASSLGGVSYEQYF. The CDR3 DNA is TGTGCCAGCAGCTTGGGAGGAGTAAGCTACGAGCAGTACTTC. This chain connects TRBV5-6 to TRBJ2-7; D gene unclear. This CDR3 has 14 amino acids. Per the germline V gene, CDR1 is SGHDT and CDR2 is YYEEEE. Trimming shortened V by 0 bases and J by 3 bases, and 10 bases separated the two germline ends.

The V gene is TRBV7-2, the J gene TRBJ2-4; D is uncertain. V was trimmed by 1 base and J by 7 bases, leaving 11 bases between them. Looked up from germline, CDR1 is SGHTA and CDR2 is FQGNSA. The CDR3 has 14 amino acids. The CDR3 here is CASSLDSTSNIQYF. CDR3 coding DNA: TGTGCCAGCAGCTTAGACTCTACCTCCAACATTCAGTACTTC.

This CDR3 is CASSVRPQDNYGYTF. CDR3 coding DNA: TGTGCCAGCAGCGTCAGGCCGCAGGATAACTATGGCTACACCTTC. This chain uses TRBV7-9 with TRBJ1-2; D ambiguous. V was pared by 5 bases and J by 1 base, with 14 bases between. The CDR3 is 15 residues long. CDR1 is SEHNR, CDR2 FQNEAQ, per germline (reference sequence).

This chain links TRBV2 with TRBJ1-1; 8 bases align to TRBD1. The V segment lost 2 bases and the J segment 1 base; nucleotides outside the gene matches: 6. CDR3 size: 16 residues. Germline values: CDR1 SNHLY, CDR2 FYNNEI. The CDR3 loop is CASSEPQGARNTEAFF. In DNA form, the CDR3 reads TGTGCCAGCAGTGAACCTCAGGGGGCGAGGAACACTGAAGCTTTCTTT.

In DNA form, the CDR3 reads TGTGCCAGCAGTGAAGCCTTGGCAGGGGATGGCCAAGAGACCCAGTACTTC. Encoded protein: CASSEALAGDGQETQYF. The rearrangement uses TRBV2 and TRBJ2-5; D perhaps matches TRBD1 (6 bases). Germline CDR1 SNHLY, CDR2 FYNNEI. The CDR3 has 17 amino acids. Trimming cost V 0 bases and J 1 base, with 15 bases left between them.

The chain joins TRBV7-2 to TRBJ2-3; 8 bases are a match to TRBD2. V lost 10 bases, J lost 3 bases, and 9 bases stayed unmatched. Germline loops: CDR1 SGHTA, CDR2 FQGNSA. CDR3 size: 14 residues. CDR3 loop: CANKLAELTDTQYF. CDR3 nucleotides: TGTGCCAACAAACTAGCGGAGCTAACAGATACGCAGTATTTT. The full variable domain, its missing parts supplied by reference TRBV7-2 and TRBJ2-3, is GAGVSQSPSNKVTEKGKDVELRCDPISGHTALYWYRQSLGQGLEFLIYFQGNSAPDKSGLPSDRFSAERTGGSVSTLTIQRTQQEDSAVYLCANKLAELTDTQYFGPGTRLTVL.

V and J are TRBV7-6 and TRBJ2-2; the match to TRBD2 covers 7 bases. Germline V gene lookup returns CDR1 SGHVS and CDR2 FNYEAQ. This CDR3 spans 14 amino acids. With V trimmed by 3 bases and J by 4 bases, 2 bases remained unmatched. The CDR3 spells CASSFAGVTGELFF. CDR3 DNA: TGTGCCAGCAGCTTCGCGGGAGTCACCGGGGAGCTGTTTTTT.

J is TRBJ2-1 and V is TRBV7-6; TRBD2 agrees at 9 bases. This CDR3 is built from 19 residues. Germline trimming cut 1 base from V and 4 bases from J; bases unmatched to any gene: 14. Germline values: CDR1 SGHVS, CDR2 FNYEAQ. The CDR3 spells CASSLVRVGSGSLYNEQFF. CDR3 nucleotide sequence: TGTGCCAGCAGCTTAGTCAGAGTCGGTAGCGGGAGCTTATACAATGAGCAGTTCTTC.

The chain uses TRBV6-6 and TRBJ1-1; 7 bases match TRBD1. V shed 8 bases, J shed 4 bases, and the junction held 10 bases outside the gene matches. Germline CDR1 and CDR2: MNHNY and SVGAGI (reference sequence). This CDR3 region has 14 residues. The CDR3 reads CASSKLEGATEAFF. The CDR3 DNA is TGTGCCAGCTCTAAACTCGAGGGGGCCACTGAAGCTTTCTTT.

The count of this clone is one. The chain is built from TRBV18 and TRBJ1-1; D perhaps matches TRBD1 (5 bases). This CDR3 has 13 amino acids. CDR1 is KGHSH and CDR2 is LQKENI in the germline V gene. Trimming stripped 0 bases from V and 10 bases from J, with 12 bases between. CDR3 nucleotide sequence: TGTGCCAGCTCACCACCGGACAAGTTCGGAGCTTTCTTT. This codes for CASSPPDKFGAFF.

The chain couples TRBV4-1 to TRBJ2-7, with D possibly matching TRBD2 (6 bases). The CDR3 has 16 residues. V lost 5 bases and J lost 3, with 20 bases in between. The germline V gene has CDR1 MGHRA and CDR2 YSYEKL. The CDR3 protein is CASSERSVGGSYEQYF. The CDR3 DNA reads TGCGCCAGCAGCGAAAGGTCCGTTGGAGGGAGCTACGAGCAGTACTTC.

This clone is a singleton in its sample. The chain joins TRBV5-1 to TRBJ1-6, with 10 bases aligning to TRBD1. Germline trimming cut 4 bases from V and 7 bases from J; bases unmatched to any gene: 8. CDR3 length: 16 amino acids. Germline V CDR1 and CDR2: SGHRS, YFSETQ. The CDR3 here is CASSTGGGQGNSPLHF. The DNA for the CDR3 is TGCGCCAGCAGCACCGGAGGGGGACAGGGGAATTCACCCCTCCACTTT.

The CDR3, as DNA: TGTGCCTCCGACCGGGTTAGCCCGAGGGCAGACACCATATATTTT. The encoded protein is CASDRVSPRADTIYF. The chain employs TRBV30 and TRBJ1-3; D call uncertain. V dropped 7 bases and J dropped 8 bases, with 24 bases sitting between them. Germline CDR1 reads GTSNPN; CDR2 reads SVGIG (reference sequence). The CDR3 has 15 amino acids.

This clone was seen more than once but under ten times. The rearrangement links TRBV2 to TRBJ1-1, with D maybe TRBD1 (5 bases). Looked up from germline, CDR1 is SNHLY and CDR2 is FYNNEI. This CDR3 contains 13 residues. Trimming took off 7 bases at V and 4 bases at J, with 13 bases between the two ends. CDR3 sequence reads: CASKAGWFTEAFF. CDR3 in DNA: TGTGCCAGCAAGGCAGGGTGGTTCACTGAAGCTTTCTTT.

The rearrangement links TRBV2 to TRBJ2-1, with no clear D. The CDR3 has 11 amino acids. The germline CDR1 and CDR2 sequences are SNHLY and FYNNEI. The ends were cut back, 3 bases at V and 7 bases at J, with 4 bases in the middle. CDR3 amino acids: CASSDRNEQFF. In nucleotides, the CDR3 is TGTGCCAGCAGTGACCGGAATGAGCAGTTCTTC.

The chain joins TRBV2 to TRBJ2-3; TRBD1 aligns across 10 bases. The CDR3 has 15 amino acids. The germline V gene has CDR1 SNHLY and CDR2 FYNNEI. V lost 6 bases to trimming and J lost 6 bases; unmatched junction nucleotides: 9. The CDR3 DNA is TGTGCCAGCAGGGTGACAGGGGGCTACGCGGATACGCAGTATTTT. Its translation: CASRVTGGYADTQYF.